One T cell receptor beta chain is described in this entry. Participants had their cohort set by participant-reported clinical history. This record comes from a study of blood T cell repertoires in COVID-19. The repertoire was sequenced with immunoSEQ multiplex PCR; TCRdb's copy has only in-frame clones and lacks some. Of around 85,000 clones in the sample, around 89% were seen once. The TCR comes from a woman between 50 and 59 years old with acute COVID-19. Sample: PBMCs or T cells enriched from blood (not recorded which).

CDR3 protein: CATSRGGDGRNEKLFF. CDR3 DNA: TGTGCCACCAGCAGGGGGGGGGACGGCAGAAATGAAAAACTGTTTTTT. V gene TRBV15 combines with J gene TRBJ1-4; possibly TRBD1 for D (5 bases). Germline V CDR1 and CDR2: LNHNV, YYDKDF (reference sequence). Trimming stripped 3 bases from V and 5 bases from J, with 16 bases between. The CDR3 runs 16 residues.